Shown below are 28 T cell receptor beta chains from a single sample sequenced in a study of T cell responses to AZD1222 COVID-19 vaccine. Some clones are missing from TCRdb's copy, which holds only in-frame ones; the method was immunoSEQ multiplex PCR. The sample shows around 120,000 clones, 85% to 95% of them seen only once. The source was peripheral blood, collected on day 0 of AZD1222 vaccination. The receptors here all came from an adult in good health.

CDR3 sequence: CASGGQGITLETQYF. CDR3 in DNA: TGTGCCAGCGGGGGACAGGGTATCACGTTAGAGACCCAGTACTTC. The chain joins TRBV2 to TRBJ2-5; 9 bases map to TRBD1. The CDR3 is made up of 15 amino acids. J lost 4 bases, V lost 8 bases, and 11 bases had no gene match. Germline V gene data show CDR1 as SNHLY and CDR2 as FYNNEI.

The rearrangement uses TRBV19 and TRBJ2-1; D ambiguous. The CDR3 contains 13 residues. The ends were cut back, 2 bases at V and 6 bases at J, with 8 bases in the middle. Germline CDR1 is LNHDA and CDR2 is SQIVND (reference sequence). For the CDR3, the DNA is TGTGCCAGTAGTATAAGACGGGCCAATGAGCAGTTCTTC. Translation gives CASSIRRANEQFF.

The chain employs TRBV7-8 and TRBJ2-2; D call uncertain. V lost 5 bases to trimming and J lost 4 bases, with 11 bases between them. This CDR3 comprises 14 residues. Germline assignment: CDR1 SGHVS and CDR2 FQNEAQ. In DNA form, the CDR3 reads TGTGCCAGCAGCCCGAGACCTTTCACCGGGGAGCTGTTTTTT. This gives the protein CASSPRPFTGELFF.

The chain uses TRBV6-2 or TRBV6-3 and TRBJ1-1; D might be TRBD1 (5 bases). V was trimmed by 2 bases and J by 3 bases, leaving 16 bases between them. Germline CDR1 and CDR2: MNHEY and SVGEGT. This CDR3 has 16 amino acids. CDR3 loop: CASSYTATGLHTEAFF. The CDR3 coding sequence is TGTGCCAGCAGTTACACAGCAACAGGTTTGCACACTGAAGCTTTCTTT.

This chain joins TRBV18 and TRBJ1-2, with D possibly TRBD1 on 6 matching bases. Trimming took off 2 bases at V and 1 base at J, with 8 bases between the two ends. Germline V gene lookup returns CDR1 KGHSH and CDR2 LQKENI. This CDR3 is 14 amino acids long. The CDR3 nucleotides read TGTGCCAGCTCACCAAGGGACATTAACTATGGCTACACCTTC. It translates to CASSPRDINYGYTF.

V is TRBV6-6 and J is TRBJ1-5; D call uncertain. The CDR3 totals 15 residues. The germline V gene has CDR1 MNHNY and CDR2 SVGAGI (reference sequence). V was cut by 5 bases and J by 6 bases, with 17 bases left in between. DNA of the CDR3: TGTGCCAGCAGTCCACCCGGGAACTCCATTCAGCCCCAGCATTTT. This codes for CASSPPGNSIQPQHF.

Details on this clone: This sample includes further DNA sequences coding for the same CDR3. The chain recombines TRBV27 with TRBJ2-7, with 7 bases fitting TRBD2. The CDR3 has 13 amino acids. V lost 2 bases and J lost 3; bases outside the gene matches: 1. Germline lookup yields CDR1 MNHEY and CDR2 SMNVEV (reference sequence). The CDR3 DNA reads TGTGCCAGCAGTTTAAGCGGGGACTACGAGCAGTACTTC. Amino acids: CASSLSGDYEQYF.

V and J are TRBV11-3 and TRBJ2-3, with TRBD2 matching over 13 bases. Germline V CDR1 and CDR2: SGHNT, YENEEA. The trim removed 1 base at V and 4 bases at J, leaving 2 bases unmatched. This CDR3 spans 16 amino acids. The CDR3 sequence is CASSLGTSGRSDTQYF. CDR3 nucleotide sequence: TGTGCCAGCAGCTTAGGGACTAGCGGGAGATCAGATACGCAGTATTTT.

The CDR3 sequence: CASSRESQETQYF. The CDR3, as DNA: TGTGCCAGCAGCAGGGAATCACAAGAGACCCAGTACTTC. The rearrangement links TRBV5-8 to TRBJ2-5; D not resolved. Germline V gives CDR1 SGHTS, CDR2 YDEGEE. V was shortened by 4 bases and J by 2 bases, with 9 bases between the two germline ends. This CDR3 is built from 13 residues.

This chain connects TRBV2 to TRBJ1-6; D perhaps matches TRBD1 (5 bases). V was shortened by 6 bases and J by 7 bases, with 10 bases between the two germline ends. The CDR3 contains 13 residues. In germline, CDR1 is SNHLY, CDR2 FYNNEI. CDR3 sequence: CASRGRENSPLHF. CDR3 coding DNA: TGTGCCAGCAGGGGACGGGAAAATTCACCCCTCCACTTT. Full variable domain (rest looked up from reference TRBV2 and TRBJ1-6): EPEVTQTPSHQVTQMGQEVILRCVPISNHLYFYWYRQILGQKVEFLVSFYNNEISEKSEIFDDQFSVERPDGSNFTLKIRSTKLEDSAMYFCASRGRENSPLHFGNGTRLTVT.

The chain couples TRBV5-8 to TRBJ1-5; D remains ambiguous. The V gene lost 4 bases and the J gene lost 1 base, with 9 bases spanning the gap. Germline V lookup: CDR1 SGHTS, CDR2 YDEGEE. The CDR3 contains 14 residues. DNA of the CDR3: TGTGCCAGCAGCCGCGATTTAAGCAATCAGCCCCAGCATTTT. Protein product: CASSRDLSNQPQHF.

This chain's CDR3 is CASTRLVSSYEQYF. CDR3 coding DNA: TGTGCCAGCACCCGGTTAGTAAGCTCCTACGAGCAGTACTTC. The chain couples TRBV7-2 to TRBJ2-7, with D unresolved. The germline gives CDR1 SGHTA, CDR2 FQGNSA. This CDR3 is 14 amino acids long. V was cut by 7 bases and J by 0 bases, with 13 bases left in between.

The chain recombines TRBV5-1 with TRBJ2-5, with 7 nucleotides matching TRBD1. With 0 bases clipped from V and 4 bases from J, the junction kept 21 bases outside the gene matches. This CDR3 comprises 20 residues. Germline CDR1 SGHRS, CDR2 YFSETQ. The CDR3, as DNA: TGCGCCAGCAGCTTGGCCGATGGGGCAGGGGGTATTTTTCGGAGAGAGACCCAGTACTTC. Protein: CASSLADGAGGIFRRETQYF.

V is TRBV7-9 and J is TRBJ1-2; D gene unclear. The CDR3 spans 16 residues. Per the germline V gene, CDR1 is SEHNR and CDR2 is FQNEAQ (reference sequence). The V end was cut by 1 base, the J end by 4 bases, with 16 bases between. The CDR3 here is CASSLVMGPISYGYTF. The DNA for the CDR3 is TGTGCCAGCAGCTTAGTGATGGGTCCTATTAGCTATGGCTACACCTTC.

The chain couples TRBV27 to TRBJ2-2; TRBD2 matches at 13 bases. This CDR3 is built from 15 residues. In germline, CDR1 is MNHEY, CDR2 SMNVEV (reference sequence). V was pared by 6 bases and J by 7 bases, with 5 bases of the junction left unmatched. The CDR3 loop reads CASSQLAGGVGELFF. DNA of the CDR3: TGTGCCAGCAGCCAACTAGCGGGAGGGGTCGGGGAGCTGTTTTTT.

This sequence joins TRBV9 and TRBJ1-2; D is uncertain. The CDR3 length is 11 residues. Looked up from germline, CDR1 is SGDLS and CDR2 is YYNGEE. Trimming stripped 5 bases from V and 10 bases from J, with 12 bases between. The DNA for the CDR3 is TGTGCCAGCAGGAGAGACCTTCACTACACCTTC. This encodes CASRRDLHYTF.

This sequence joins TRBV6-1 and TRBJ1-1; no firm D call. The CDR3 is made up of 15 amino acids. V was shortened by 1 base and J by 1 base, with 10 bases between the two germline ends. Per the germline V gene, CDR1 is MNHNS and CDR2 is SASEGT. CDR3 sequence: CASSEVSVKNTEAFF. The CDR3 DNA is TGTGCCAGCAGTGAAGTCTCCGTCAAGAACACTGAAGCTTTCTTT.

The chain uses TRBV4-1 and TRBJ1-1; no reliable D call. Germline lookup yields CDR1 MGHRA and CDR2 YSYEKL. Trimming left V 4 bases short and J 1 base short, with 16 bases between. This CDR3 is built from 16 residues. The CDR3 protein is CASSPVFLTENTEAFF. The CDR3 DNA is TGCGCCAGCAGCCCCGTCTTCCTCACAGAGAACACTGAAGCTTTCTTT.

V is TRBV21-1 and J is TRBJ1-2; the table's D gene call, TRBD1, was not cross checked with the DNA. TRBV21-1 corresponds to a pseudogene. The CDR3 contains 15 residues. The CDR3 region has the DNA TGTGCCAGCAGCAAAACGACAGGGGGTAGCTATGGCTACACCTTC. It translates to CASSKTTGGSYGYTF.

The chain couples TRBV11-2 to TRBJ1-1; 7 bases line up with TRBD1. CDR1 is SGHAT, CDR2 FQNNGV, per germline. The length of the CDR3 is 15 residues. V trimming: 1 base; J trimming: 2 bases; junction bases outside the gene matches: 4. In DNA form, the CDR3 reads TGTGCCAGCAGCTTAGCCGGGACAGCCAACACTGAAGCTTTCTTT. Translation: CASSLAGTANTEAFF. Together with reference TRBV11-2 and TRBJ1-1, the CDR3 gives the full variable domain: EAGVAQSPRYKIIEKRQSVAFWCNPISGHATLYWYQQILGQGPKLLIQFQNNGVVDDSQLPKDRFSAERLKGVDSTLKIQPAKLEDSAVYLCASSLAGTANTEAFFGQGTRLTVV.

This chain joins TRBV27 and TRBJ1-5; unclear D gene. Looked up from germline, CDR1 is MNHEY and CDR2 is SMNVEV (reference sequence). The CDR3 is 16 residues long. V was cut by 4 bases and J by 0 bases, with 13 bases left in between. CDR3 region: CASSSDAGFSNQPQHF. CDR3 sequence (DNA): TGTGCCAGCAGTTCTGACGCAGGTTTTAGCAATCAGCCCCAGCATTTT.

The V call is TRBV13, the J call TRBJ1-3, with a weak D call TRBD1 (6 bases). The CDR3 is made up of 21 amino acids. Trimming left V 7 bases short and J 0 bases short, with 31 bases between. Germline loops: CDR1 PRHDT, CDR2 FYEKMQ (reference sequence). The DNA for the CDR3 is TGTGCCAGCACCAAGCGGACCTTTGAGGGAAACAGGGCCCCCTCTGGAAACACCATATATTTT. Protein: CASTKRTFEGNRAPSGNTIYF.

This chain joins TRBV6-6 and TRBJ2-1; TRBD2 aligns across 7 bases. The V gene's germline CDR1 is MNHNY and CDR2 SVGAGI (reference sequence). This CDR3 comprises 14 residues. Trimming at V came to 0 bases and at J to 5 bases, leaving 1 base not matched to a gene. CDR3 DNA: TGTGCCAGCAGTTACTCTGGGGGGGACAATGAGCAGTTCTTC. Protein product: CASSYSGGDNEQFF.

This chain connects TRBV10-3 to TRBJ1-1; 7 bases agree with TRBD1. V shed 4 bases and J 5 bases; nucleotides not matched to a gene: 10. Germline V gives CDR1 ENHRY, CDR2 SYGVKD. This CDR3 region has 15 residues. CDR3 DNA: TGTGCCATCAGTGCCTATCAGACAGGGTTGACTGAAGCTTTCTTT. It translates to CAISAYQTGLTEAFF.

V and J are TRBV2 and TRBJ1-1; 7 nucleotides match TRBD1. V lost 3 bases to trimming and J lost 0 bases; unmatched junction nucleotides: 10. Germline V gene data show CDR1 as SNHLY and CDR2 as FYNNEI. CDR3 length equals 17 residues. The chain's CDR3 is CASSENRGLLVNTEAFF. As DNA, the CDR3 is TGTGCCAGCAGTGAGAATAGGGGGCTACTCGTGAACACTGAAGCTTTCTTT.

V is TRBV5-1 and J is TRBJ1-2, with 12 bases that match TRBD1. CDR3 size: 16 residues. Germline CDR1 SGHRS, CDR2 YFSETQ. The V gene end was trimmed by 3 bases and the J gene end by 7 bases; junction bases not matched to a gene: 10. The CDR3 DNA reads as TGCGCCAGCAGCTCCTCCGGGACAGGGGGCATGAGTGGCTACACCTTC. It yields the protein CASSSSGTGGMSGYTF.

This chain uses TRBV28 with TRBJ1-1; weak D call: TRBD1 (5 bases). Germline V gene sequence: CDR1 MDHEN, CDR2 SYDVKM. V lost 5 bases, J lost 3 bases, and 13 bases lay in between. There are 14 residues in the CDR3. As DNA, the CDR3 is TGTGCCAGCAGTCGGGACCGCTGGCACACTGAAGCTTTCTTT. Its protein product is CASSRDRWHTEAFF.

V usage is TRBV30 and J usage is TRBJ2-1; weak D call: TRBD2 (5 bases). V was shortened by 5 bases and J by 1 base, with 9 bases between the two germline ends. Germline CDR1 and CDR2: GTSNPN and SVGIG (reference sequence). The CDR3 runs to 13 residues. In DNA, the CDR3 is TGTGCCTGGGAGGGAAAGTCCTACAATGAGCAGTTCTTC. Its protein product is CAWEGKSYNEQFF.